These 20 T cell receptor beta chains came from one sample sequenced in a study of CD8+CD57+ T cells in acquired aplastic anemia. Genomic DNA acted as the template from which TCR beta VDJ combination and CDR3 sequence profiling were carried out. Each CDR3 protein is one row after TCRdb ran MiXCR on the reads. Of 100,000 to 150,000 distinct CDR3 sequences listed, over 45% are singletons. Sequenced sample: sorted CD4+, CD8+, or CD8+CD57+ T cells (not recorded which) from PBMCs. The receptor set was obtained from a human donor in good health, serving as a control.

This chain joins TRBV20-1 and TRBJ2-7, with D possibly TRBD1 on 5 matching bases. Trimming cost V 3 bases and J 3 bases, with 12 bases left between them. Germline CDR1 is DFQATT and CDR2 is SNEGSKA (reference sequence). The CDR3 spans 13 residues. The CDR3 DNA reads TGCAGTGCTAGGCCAGGGAATCGCTACGAGCAGTACTTC. As protein: CSARPGNRYEQYF.

This clonotype was seen many times. The chain is built from TRBV19 and TRBJ1-1; 10 positions agree with TRBD1. The CDR3 loop spans 13 amino acids. V trimming: 10 bases; J trimming: 6 bases; junction bases outside the gene matches: 8. Germline V gene data show CDR1 as LNHDA and CDR2 as SQIVND (reference sequence). The CDR3 bases are TGTGCCACCCGGGACAGGGGAGAATCTGAAGCTTTCTTT. Protein sequence: CATRDRGESEAFF.

This clonotype was recorded at least ten times. The J gene is TRBJ2-7, the V gene TRBV11-1; D is ambiguous. The V gene's germline CDR1 is SGHAT and CDR2 FQDESV (reference sequence). Trimming took 5 bases from V and 6 from J, leaving 11 bases between them. The CDR3 has 12 amino acids. In nucleotides, the CDR3 is TGTGCCAGCAGCCCTCGGAAGGGCGAGCAGTACTTC. Translating it yields CASSPRKGEQYF.

The chain carries TRBV24-1 and TRBJ2-3; D is uncertain. The CDR3 contains 13 residues. V lost 3 bases to trimming and J lost 6 bases, with 9 bases between them. Germline V gives CDR1 KGHDR, CDR2 SFDVKD. The DNA for the CDR3 is TGTGCCACCAGTGATAATTTGGCTGATACGCAGTATTTT. It encodes CATSDNLADTQYF.

This chain links TRBV29-1 with TRBJ2-1, with D possibly TRBD1 on 6 matching bases. This CDR3 has 15 amino acids. From germline, CDR1 is SQVTM and CDR2 ANQGSEA. Trimming stripped 6 bases from V and 4 bases from J, with 19 bases between. The CDR3: CSVATGTWRYNEQFF. The DNA of the CDR3 is TGCAGCGTAGCTACGGGGACATGGCGGTACAATGAGCAGTTCTTC.

In its sample, this clonotype was seen many times. The chain has TRBV6-1 and TRBJ2-3; TRBD1 is a possible D gene (6 bases). CDR3 length equals 17 residues. CDR1 MNHNS and CDR2 SASEGT come from the germline V gene. V was shortened by 6 bases and J by 0 bases, with 19 bases between the two germline ends. The CDR3 sequence is CASSPRGPGLSTDTQYF. Here the CDR3 DNA reads TGTGCCAGCAGCCCCAGGGGCCCAGGTCTTAGCACAGATACGCAGTATTTT.

The table lists this clonotype with many counts. The chain links TRBV5-4 to TRBJ2-5; D is ambiguous. Germline values: CDR1 SGHNT, CDR2 YYREEE (reference sequence). The V end was cut by 3 bases, the J end by 5 bases, with 14 bases between. The CDR3 totals 14 residues. CDR3 DNA: TGTGCCAGCAGCTCCCCCCCCCCATTGGAGACCCAGTACTTC. It is translated as CASSSPPPLETQYF.

This chain uses TRBV12-3 or TRBV12-4 with TRBJ2-7, with D unclear. There are 14 residues in the CDR3. V was cut by 5 bases and J by 0 bases, with 11 bases left in between. CDR3 sequence reads: CASSAHGSSYEQYF. The CDR3 DNA reads TGTGCCAGCAGTGCCCACGGCAGCTCCTACGAGCAGTACTTC.

Ten or more counts support this clonotype. The chain joins TRBV5-1 to TRBJ1-2; the D is unclear. The CDR3 sequence is 14 residues long. The ends were cut back, 0 bases at V and 3 bases at J, with 9 bases in the middle. Germline V gene data show CDR1 as SGHRS and CDR2 as YFSETQ. CDR3 in amino acids: CASSLGGRYYGYTF. In nucleotides, the CDR3 is TGCGCCAGCAGCTTGGGAGGCCGATACTATGGCTACACCTTC.

A few counts support this clonotype. The chain is built from TRBV3-1 and TRBJ2-5; 12 positions agree with TRBD2. This CDR3 is built from 18 residues. With 2 bases clipped from V and 5 bases from J, the junction kept 12 bases outside the gene matches. Germline lookup yields CDR1 LGHDT and CDR2 YNNKEL (reference sequence). For the CDR3, the DNA is TGTGCCAGCAGCCAAAGACTAGCGGGGGCCCGCGCCAGGGAGACCCAGTACTTC. It yields the protein CASSQRLAGARARETQYF.

The rearrangement links TRBV25-1 to TRBJ2-1; 12 bases align to TRBD2. Germline CDR1 is MGHDK and CDR2 is SYGVNS. The trim removed 1 base at V and 0 bases at J, leaving 10 bases unmatched. This CDR3 is built from 20 residues. In nucleotides, the CDR3 is TGTGCCAGCAGTGAATTCTTGACTAGCGGGGGCTTAAGCTCCTACAATGAGCAGTTCTTC. Translating it yields CASSEFLTSGGLSSYNEQFF.

This clonotype showed up just a few times. The chain uses TRBV11-3 and TRBJ1-5; 9 bases map to TRBD1. J was trimmed by 6 bases and V by 6 bases; bases with no gene match: 9. The germline V gene has CDR1 SGHNT and CDR2 YENEEA. This CDR3 has 15 amino acids. CDR3 region: CASSPRRTGVQPQHF. Here the CDR3 DNA reads TGTGCCAGCAGTCCAAGACGGACAGGGGTTCAGCCCCAGCATTTT.

This clonotype was seen ten or more times. The gene calls are TRBV6-5 and TRBJ1-4, with unresolved D. Germline lookup yields CDR1 MNHEY and CDR2 SVGAGI. Trimming left V 5 bases short and J 0 bases short, with 7 bases between. This CDR3 has 14 amino acids. The CDR3 loop reads CASSLQATNEKLFF. The DNA of the CDR3 is TGTGCCAGCAGTCTCCAAGCAACTAATGAAAAACTGTTTTTT.

The chain has TRBV2 and TRBJ2-1; no clear D. Germline V gives CDR1 SNHLY, CDR2 FYNNEI. The CDR3 loop spans 10 amino acids. V was shortened by 6 bases and J by 10 bases, with 7 bases between the two germline ends. The CDR3 spells CASRGREQFF. The CDR3, as DNA: TGTGCCAGCAGAGGTAGGGAGCAGTTCTTC.

This chain connects TRBV7-2 to TRBJ2-7; 13 nucleotides agree with TRBD2. Per germline, CDR1 SGHTA and CDR2 FQGNSA. The CDR3 is 15 amino acids. The junction had 5 bases not matched to a gene; V was cut back by 4 bases and J by 5 bases. CDR3 in amino acids: CASSWTSGGRDEQYF. DNA of the CDR3: TGTGCCAGCAGCTGGACTAGCGGGGGCCGGGACGAGCAGTACTTC.

The rearrangement links TRBV15 to TRBJ1-5; D unresolved. The V end was cut by 3 bases, the J end by 4 bases, with 10 bases between. This CDR3 comprises 14 residues. Germline assignment: CDR1 LNHNV and CDR2 YYDKDF (reference sequence). Here the CDR3 DNA reads TGTGCCACCAGCAGTGGACGGACTAATCAGCCCCAGCATTTT. This codes for CATSSGRTNQPQHF.

This clonotype was observed at least ten times. This chain uses TRBV19 with TRBJ1-6; D remains unclear. The V end lost 6 bases, the J end lost 3 bases, and 15 bases lay between the germline ends. Looked up from germline, CDR1 is LNHDA and CDR2 is SQIVND (reference sequence). This CDR3 spans 16 amino acids. This CDR3 is CASRAGTGIYNSPLHF. CDR3 DNA: TGTGCCAGTAGGGCTGGAACGGGAATCTATAATTCACCCCTCCACTTT. The complete variable domain, with remaining parts taken from reference TRBV19 and TRBJ1-6, reads DGGITQSPKYLFRKEGQNVTLSCEQNLNHDAMYWYRQDPGQGLRLIYYSQIVNDFQKGDIAEGYSVSREKKESFPLTVTSAQKNPTAFYLCASRAGTGIYNSPLHFGNGTRLTVT.

In its sample, this clonotype was seen many times. The chain carries TRBV7-2 and TRBJ2-3, with D unclear. The CDR3 is 17 amino acids. Germline CDR1 SGHTA, CDR2 FQGNSA. V lost 6 bases, J lost 2 bases, and 21 bases lay in between. This CDR3 is CASSSEARYLHTDTQYF. The CDR3 bases are TGTGCCAGCAGTTCCGAGGCCAGATATCTACACACAGATACGCAGTATTTT.

This rearrangement joins TRBV20-1 to TRBJ2-7; unclear D gene. The CDR3 has 14 amino acids. The V and J ends lost 5 bases and 6 bases respectively, with 20 bases between them. The germline gives CDR1 DFQATT, CDR2 SNEGSKA (reference sequence). The CDR3 here is CSARWGGGQFEQYF. In DNA, the CDR3 is TGCAGTGCTCGCTGGGGTGGTGGGCAATTCGAGCAGTACTTC.

Ten or more counts support this clonotype. The V and J genes are TRBV2 and TRBJ2-1, with 11 positions matching TRBD2. Unmatched junction bases numbered 9, after V lost 11 bases and J lost 6 bases. This CDR3 comprises 14 residues. The germline gives CDR1 SNHLY, CDR2 FYNNEI. The CDR3 nucleotides read TGTGCCTGTCTCTTAGCGGGGGGGGGCAATGAGCAGTTCTTC. Translated, it gives CACLLAGGGNEQFF. Filled out from reference TRBV2 and TRBJ2-1, the complete variable domain reads EPEVTQTPSHQVTQMGQEVILRCVPISNHLYFYWYRQILGQKVEFLVSFYNNEISEKSEIFDDQFSVERPDGSNFTLKIRSTKLEDSAMYFCACLLAGGGNEQFFGPGTRLTVL.